This T cell receptor (beta chain) stems from a study of CD8 T cells in ankylosing spondylitis. As to this clonotype: Its specificity is not known.

Quantitative 5'-RACE was performed with molecular barcodes, and it yielded the TCR beta libraries. TCRdb re-called the 5' RACE reads with MiXCR, one entry per CDR3 protein. This sample has about 750,000 distinct CDR3 sequences, with 15% to 20% found just once. General observations from the study: Disease-linked clones were reportedly significantly enriched in matched ankylosing spondylitis synovial fluid. Prior literature has documented some motif variants in synovial fluid and blood from reactive arthritis. Disease-linked clones displayed a CD8+ phenotype and appeared relatively rarely in peripheral blood. Blood of patients with ankylosing spondylitis appeared to be characterized by a TCR beta motif of several highly homologous variants.

This TCR derives from a male donor with ankylosing spondylitis. Sequencing input: blood, either unsorted or a sorted T cell fraction (not recorded which).

The CDR3, as DNA: TGTGCCAGCAGCTTATCAGATTATAGCAATCAGCCCCAGCATTTT. As protein: CASSLSDYSNQPQHF. The V call is TRBV7-3, the J call TRBJ1-5; D is uncertain. V was pared by 2 bases and J by 0 bases, with 8 bases between. The V gene's germline CDR1 is SGHTA and CDR2 FQGTGA. The CDR3 is 15 residues long.